This T cell receptor (beta chain) originates from a study of shared clonotypes between healthy human individuals. About the study: The study used three CD4 naive, three CD4 memory, two CD8 naive and one CD8 memory plate per donor.

Each of the donors was a healthy adult who was HIV-negative and had not had a recent acute infection or vaccination. With respect to this clone: Its antigen is still unknown.

Study-wide results and limits: When compared with the clonotypes that were shared by all four sorted-subset donors, the non-shared clonotypes turned out to have lower generation probabilities. The small donor group covered limited genetic and exposure diversity.

The CDR3 spans 13 residues. V lost 4 bases, J lost 4 bases, and 8 bases lay in between. Germline V lookup: CDR1 WSHSY, CDR2 SAAADI. This table comes from immunoSEQ multiplex PCR, and its TCRdb copy is limited to in-frame clones, with some not included. The top ten hold roughly 0.13% of the sample, which has over 2 million clones, around 95% seen once. The sample was naive CD4+ T cells sorted from blood. Subset given: CD45RA+ positively selected. The source is a man between 18 and 35 years old in good health. The chain employs TRBV10-2 and TRBJ1-3, with a possible D match to TRBD1 (5 bases). This CDR3 is CASSVSGGNTIYF. The CDR3 region has the DNA TGCGCCAGCAGTGTTTCAGGGGGAAACACCATATATTTT.